This entry is about one TCR beta chain. Its target is not known. This sample is drawn from a study of beta chain features in type 1 diabetes. Overall study: All samples yielded some 110 million examined sorted cells.

Every participating donor gave one draw, a heparinised blood sample averaging about 100 mL. Study conclusions and caveats: In the patient group, naive, central memory and Treg TCRB repertoires seemed more alike than in the healthy donor group.

Unmatched junction bases numbered 6, after V lost 9 bases and J lost 8 bases. CDR1 and CDR2 from the germline V gene are LNHNV and YYDKDF (reference sequence). CDR3 length: 12 amino acids. Of the isolated RNA, all was reverse transcribed, and so the sequenced material was expressed TCRB transcripts. Around 970,000 reads per sample were averaged for stem cell-like memory samples. Generated by immunoSEQ multiplex PCR, the TCRdb table keeps only in-frame clones and is missing some. This table holds 110,000 or so clones, almost 40% found once. V is TRBV15 and J is TRBJ2-1; 8 nucleotides line up with TRBD2. The sequencing sample was made of stem cell memory CD4+ T cells from blood. This sequence was found in a woman aged 18-30 years in good health. CDR3 sequence: CATSGTSDEQFF. The CDR3 region has the DNA TGTGCCACTTCCGGGACTAGTGATGAGCAGTTCTTC.